This TCR beta chain appears in the sequencing data of a study of T cell responses to AZD1222 COVID-19 vaccine. Overall study findings and caveats: Repertoires were obtained solely post-peak T cell response. Seropositive at baseline were only six or seven AZD1222 recipients. Possibly, clonal diversity was underestimated; donors were largely white British and included more females.

As regards this clone: The antigen is undetermined.

With V trimmed by 0 bases and J by 0 bases, 5 bases remained unmatched. The CDR3 covers 19 residues. Per germline, CDR1 MGHRA and CDR2 YSYEKL. The protocol was immunoSEQ multiplex PCR, while the TCRdb copy is restricted to in-frame clones and leaves out a portion. The data show roughly 120,000 clones, about 82% seen once. This sequence joins TRBV4-1 and TRBJ2-1, with TRBD2 matching over 13 bases. The source material was peripheral blood, sampled 28 days after the second AZD1222 dose. The receptor was derived from an adult who received the AZD1222 COVID-19 vaccine. CDR3 in DNA: TGCGCCAGCAGCCAAGATCCGGGACTAGCGGGATTCTCCTACAATGAGCAGTTCTTC. Protein: CASSQDPGLAGFSYNEQFF.